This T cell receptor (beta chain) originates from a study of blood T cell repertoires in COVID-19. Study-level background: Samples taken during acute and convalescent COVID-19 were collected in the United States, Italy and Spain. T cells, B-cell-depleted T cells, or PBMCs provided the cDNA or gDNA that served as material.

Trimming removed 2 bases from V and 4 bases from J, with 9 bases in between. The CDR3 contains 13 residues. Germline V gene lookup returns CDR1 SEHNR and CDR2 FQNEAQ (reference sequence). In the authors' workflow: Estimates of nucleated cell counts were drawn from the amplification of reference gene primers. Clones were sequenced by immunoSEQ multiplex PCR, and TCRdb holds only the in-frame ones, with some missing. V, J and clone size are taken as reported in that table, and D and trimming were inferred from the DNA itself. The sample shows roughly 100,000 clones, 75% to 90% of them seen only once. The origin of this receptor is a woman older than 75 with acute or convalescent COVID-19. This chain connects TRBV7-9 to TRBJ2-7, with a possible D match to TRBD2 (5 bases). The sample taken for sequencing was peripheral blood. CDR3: CASSLRGFYEQYF. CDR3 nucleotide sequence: TGTGCCAGCAGCTTAAGAGGGTTTTACGAGCAGTACTTC. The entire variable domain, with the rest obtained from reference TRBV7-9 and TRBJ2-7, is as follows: DTGVSQNPRHKITKRGQNVTFRCDPISEHNRLYWYRQTLGQGPEFLTYFQNEAQLEKSRLLSDRFSAERPKGSFSTLEIQRTEQGDSAMYLCASSLRGFYEQYFGPGTRLTVT.